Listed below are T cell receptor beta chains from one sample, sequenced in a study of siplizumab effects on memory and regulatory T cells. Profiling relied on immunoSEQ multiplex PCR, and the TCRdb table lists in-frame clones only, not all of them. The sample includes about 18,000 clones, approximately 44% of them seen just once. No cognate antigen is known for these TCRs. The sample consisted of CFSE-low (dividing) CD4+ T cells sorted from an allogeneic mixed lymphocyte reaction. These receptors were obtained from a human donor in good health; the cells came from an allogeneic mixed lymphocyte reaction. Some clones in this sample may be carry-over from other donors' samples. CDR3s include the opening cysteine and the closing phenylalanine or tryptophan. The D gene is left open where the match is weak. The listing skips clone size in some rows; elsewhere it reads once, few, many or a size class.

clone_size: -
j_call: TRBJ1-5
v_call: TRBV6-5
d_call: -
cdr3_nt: TGTGCCAGCAGCCCAGGGAAGTGGCAGCCCCAGCATTTT
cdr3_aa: CASSPGKWQPQHF

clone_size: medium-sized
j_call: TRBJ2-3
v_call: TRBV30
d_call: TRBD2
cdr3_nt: TGTGCCTGGAGTGTACTAGCGGGGGTGACAGATACGCAGTATTTT
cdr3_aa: CAWSVLAGVTDTQYF

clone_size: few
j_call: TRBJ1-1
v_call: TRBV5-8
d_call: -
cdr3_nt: TGTGCCAGCAGCTTTGTTGAAGCTTTCTTT
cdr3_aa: CASSFVEAFF

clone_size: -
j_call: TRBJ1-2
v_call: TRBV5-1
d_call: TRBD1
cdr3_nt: TGCGCCAGCAGCGGGGGACAGGGGTATGGCTACACCTTC
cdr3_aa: CASSGGQGYGYTF

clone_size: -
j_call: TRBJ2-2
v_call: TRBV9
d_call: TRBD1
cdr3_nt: TGTGCCAGCAGCGTAGTGCCCGGGACAGGGGTCACCGGGGAGCTGTTTTTT
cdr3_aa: CASSVVPGTGVTGELFF

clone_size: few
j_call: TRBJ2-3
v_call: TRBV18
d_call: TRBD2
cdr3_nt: TGTGCCAGCTCACCACTCCAAGCGGGGGCCTCCACAAGGCAGTATTTT
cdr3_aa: CASSPLQAGASTRQYF

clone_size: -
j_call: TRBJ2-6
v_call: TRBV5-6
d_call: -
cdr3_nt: TGTGCCAGCAGCTTGGTCTATATCTCTGGGGCCAACGTCCTGACTTTC
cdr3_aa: CASSLVYISGANVLTF

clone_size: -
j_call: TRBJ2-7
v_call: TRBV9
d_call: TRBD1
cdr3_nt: TGTGCCAGCAGCTTACTTTATCCGGGACAGGGGGCGCGTTCCGCCTACGAGCAGTACTTC
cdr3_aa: CASSLLYPGQGARSAYEQYF

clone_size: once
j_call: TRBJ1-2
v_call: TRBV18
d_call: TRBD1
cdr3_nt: TGTGCCAGCTCACCACTTACGGGACAGGGGTCTTATGGCTACACCTTC
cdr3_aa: CASSPLTGQGSYGYTF

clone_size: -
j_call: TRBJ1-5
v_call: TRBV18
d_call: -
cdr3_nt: TGTGCCAGCTCACCACAGGCCGGTAGTCAGCCCCAGCATTTT
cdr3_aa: CASSPQAGSQPQHF

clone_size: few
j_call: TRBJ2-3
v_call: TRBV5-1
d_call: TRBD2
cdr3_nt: TGCGCCAGCAGCTCGGGACTAGCCGCAGATACGCAGTATTTT
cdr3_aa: CASSSGLAADTQYF

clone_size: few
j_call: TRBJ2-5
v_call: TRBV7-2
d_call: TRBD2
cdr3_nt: TGTGCCAGCAGCTTAGTAGATGCGGGGGGGACCCAGTACTTC
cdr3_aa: CASSLVDAGGTQYF

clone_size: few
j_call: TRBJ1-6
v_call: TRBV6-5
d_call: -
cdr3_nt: TGTGCCAGCAGGTCCCTTGGACAGTATAATTCACCCCTCCACTTT
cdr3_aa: CASRSLGQYNSPLHF